This T cell receptor (beta chain) derives from a study of T cell responses to AZD1222 COVID-19 vaccine (TCRdb year 2021). A note on the overall study: AZD1222 recipients given second doses at about 4 weeks or at about 12 weeks were pooled, since spike-specific TCR depth and breadth were not found to differ between the two schedules. A total of 230 to 250 trial participants underwent TCR sequencing, of whom roughly 210 received two doses of AZD1222 and about 25 received two doses of the MenACWY control vaccine. Trial participants were enrolled into age subgroups of 18-55, 56-69 and 70-plus years, which contained approximately 150, 30 and 60 TCR-sequenced participants, respectively. Study-level results and caveats: Conclusions about previously exposed vaccinees were limited because only six or seven AZD1222 recipients were SARS-CoV-2 seropositive at baseline. Reportedly, close to half of the unique spike-specific TCRs recognized epitopes lying outside the regions that are mutated in the B.1.351 and B.1.1.7 variants. In the small 56-69-year group, the increase in depth fell short of significance, most likely because of low power. After two AZD1222 doses, both the breadth and the depth of spike-specific TCRs were significantly higher than at day 0 and than in MenACWY recipients. The whole spike protein was spanned by vaccine-associated CD4 TCRs, and dominant responses were seen in regions 160-218 and 743-854. Because no day 14 peak-response samples were available, the repertoires could be characterized only after the peak T cell response. Most participants were white British and females outnumbered males, and the authors suggested that clonal diversity may have been underestimated.

Concerning this clone: What antigen it recognizes has not been identified. No base quality information exists; no much larger clone differs at one position.

The CDR3 regions of human TCRbeta chains were analyzed by immunosequencing. The original methods were these. TCRs in the repertoires were matched against a reference library of SARS-CoV-2-specific TCRs that had been generated with the MIRA antigen-specificity platform. Breadth was defined as the fraction of unique TCRs that were SARS-CoV-2-associated, and depth was defined as the fraction of total T cells that were SARS-CoV-2-associated. Using the MIRA data, every spike-specific TCR was mapped to the spike region that the TCR reacted to and assigned to either a CD4 or a CD8 class. Log10-transformed breadth and depth values were compared by one-way ANOVA with Sidak's multiple comparisons tests. This is the immuneACCESS table as TCRdb keeps it, with only in-frame sequences that have V and J called. A part of the clones is gone; compared with another copy, unresolved V genes explain less than half, and the rest is unexplained. Clone size and V and J calls were adopted from that table, with D and trimming inferred from the DNA. The sample table shows some 120,000 clones, and more than 80% are seen once. The ten largest clones take up about 1.6% of the sample.

In the paper's terms, the time point label means: baseline before first vaccination. Vaccinee samples came from UK trials COV001 and COV002, including a single-blind randomized controlled phase 2/3 trial of AZD1222 (ChAdOx1 nCoV-19) in healthy adults. For TCRbeta chain sequencing, PBMC samples from trial participants were taken at day 0 and at day 28 after the second dose. Looking up the germline V gene yields CDR1 MDHEN and CDR2 SYDVKM. V and J lose 1 base and 4 bases, and a span of 13 bases separates them. CDR3 length: 15 amino acids, cysteine to phenylalanine. This entry keeps only the CDR3 DNA: 45 bases, framed from base 1.

The TCR sequence derives from an adult in good health. The specimen comprised peripheral blood, sampled on day 0 of AZD1222 vaccination. The rearranged chain carries TRBV28 and TRBJ1-1; TRBD1 is possibly the D segment (5 matching bases). The DNA sequence reads TGTGCCAGCAGTTTATCGGGGGGTCATGGCACTGAAGCTTTCTTT. It is translated as CASSLSGGHGTEAFF.